The rows below give T cell receptor beta chains drawn from one sample of a study of shared clonotypes between healthy human individuals. TCRdb keeps only in-frame clones here, not all; method: immunoSEQ multiplex PCR. The table lists roughly 590,000 clones, 95% to 96% of them singletons. Sequencing used naive CD8+ T cells sorted from blood. The receptor source for this set is a woman aged 25 to 39 in good health. Both conserved end residues are part of each CDR3. D genes are given only for firm matches. Size is stated for part of the rows, as once, few or many counts, or as a class when the clone is expanded.

V gene: TRBV5-6; J gene: TRBJ2-7; D gene: .; clone size: .; CDR3 DNA: TGTGCCAGCAGCTCGGCTAGCGCCTACGAGCAGTACTTC; CDR3 protein: CASSSASAYEQYF
V gene: TRBV5-6; J gene: TRBJ2-7; D gene: TRBD2; clone size: .; CDR3 DNA: TGTGCCAGCAGCTCGGGACTAGCGGGAGGTTTTATCTACGAGCAGTACTTC; CDR3 protein: CASSSGLAGGFIYEQYF
V gene: TRBV27; J gene: TRBJ1-5; D gene: TRBD1; clone size: .; CDR3 DNA: TGTGCCAGCAGTTTAAAGGGGGGACAGGGACTACAGCCCCAGCATTTT; CDR3 protein: CASSLKGGQGLQPQHF
V gene: TRBV6-1; J gene: TRBJ2-3; D gene: TRBD1; clone size: once; CDR3 DNA: TGTGCCAGCAGTGTTGTAGCGGACAGGGGCACAGATACGCAGTATTTT; CDR3 protein: CASSVVADRGTDTQYF
V gene: TRBV21-1; J gene: TRBJ1-3; D gene: .; clone size: .; CDR3 DNA: TGTGCCAGTATTATCGGGGCTAGCTCTGGAAACACCATATATTTT; CDR3 protein: CASIIGASSGNTIYF
V gene: TRBV5-4; J gene: TRBJ2-1; D gene: .; clone size: .; CDR3 DNA: TGTGCCAGCAGCAATGTCGATGAGCAGTTCTTC; CDR3 protein: CASSNVDEQFF
V gene: TRBV28; J gene: TRBJ2-3; D gene: TRBD1; clone size: .; CDR3 DNA: TGTGCCAGCAGGGCCGGGACAGCTTCCACAGATACGCAGTATTTT; CDR3 protein: CASRAGTASTDTQYF
V gene: TRBV27; J gene: TRBJ2-1; D gene: .; clone size: .; CDR3 DNA: TGTGCCAGCAGTTGGGGACTTAACAATGAGCAGTTCTTC; CDR3 protein: CASSWGLNNEQFF
V gene: TRBV4-1; J gene: TRBJ2-3; D gene: .; clone size: .; CDR3 DNA: TGCGCCAGCAGCGGAATCACAGATACGCAGTATTTT; CDR3 protein: CASSGITDTQYF
V gene: TRBV28; J gene: TRBJ1-1; D gene: .; clone size: .; CDR3 DNA: TGTGCCAGCAGTTGGGGCTACACTGAAGCTTTCTTT; CDR3 protein: CASSWGYTEAFF
V gene: TRBV28; J gene: TRBJ2-3; D gene: .; clone size: .; CDR3 DNA: TGTGCCAGCAGCCCCGAAACCGGGACACGGGCAGATACGCAGTATTTT; CDR3 protein: CASSPETGTRADTQYF
V gene: TRBV25-1; J gene: TRBJ1-1; D gene: TRBD1; clone size: once; CDR3 DNA: TGTGCCAGCAGTGGGACAGGGGATCGCACTGAAGCTTTCTTT; CDR3 protein: CASSGTGDRTEAFF
V gene: TRBV27; J gene: TRBJ1-1; D gene: .; clone size: .; CDR3 DNA: TGTGCCAGCGGCCTGGGGGCGAGGACTGAAGCTTTCTTT; CDR3 protein: CASGLGARTEAFF
V gene: TRBV19; J gene: TRBJ2-1; D gene: TRBD2; clone size: .; CDR3 DNA: TGTGCCAGTAGTATTTCTCGAGGCGGGAGGGCCGATTACAATGAGCAGTTCTTC; CDR3 protein: CASSISRGGRADYNEQFF
V gene: TRBV14; J gene: TRBJ2-1; D gene: .; clone size: .; CDR3 DNA: TGTGCCAGCAGCCAAGACAGGTCCTACAATGAGCAGTTCTTC; CDR3 protein: CASSQDRSYNEQFF